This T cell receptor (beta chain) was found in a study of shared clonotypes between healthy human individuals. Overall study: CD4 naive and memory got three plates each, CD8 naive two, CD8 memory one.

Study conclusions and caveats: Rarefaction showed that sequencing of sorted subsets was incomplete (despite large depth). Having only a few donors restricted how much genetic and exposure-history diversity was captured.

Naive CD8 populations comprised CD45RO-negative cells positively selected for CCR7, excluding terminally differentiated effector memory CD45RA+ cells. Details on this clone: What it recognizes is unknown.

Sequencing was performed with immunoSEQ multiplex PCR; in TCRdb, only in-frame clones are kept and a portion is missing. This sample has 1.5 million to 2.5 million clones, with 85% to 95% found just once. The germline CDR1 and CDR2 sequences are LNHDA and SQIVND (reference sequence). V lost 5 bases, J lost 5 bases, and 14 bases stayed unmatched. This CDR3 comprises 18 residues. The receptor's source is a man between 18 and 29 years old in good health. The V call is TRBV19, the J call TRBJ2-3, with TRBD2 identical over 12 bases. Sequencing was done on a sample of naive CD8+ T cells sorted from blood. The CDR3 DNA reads TGTGCCAGTAGTCCCCGACTAGCGGGAGACCTCTGGGGAGATACGCAGTATTTT. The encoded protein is CASSPRLAGDLWGDTQYF.